The rows below give T cell receptor beta chains drawn from one sample of a study of Tregs in tolerant kidney transplant recipients. Libraries were prepared by immunoSEQ multiplex PCR; TCRdb keeps only in-frame clonotypes and omits some of them. The sample lists about 64,000 clones; about 89% were seen once. The source was CD4+ T cells from blood (PBMCs), collected 6 months after the transplant. The source is a human patient who received a combined kidney and bone marrow transplant. A subset of T cells may come from the graft donor. The CDR3 runs from the conserved cysteine through the conserved F or W. D genes are given only for firm matches. For some rows the clone size is stated as once, few or many, or as a class when expanded; others skip it.

CDR3nt: TGCGCCAGCAGCTGGACTAGCGGGATGGTCAATGAGCAGTTCTTC; CDR3aa: CASSWTSGMVNEQFF; abundance: few; j_gene: TRBJ2-1; d_gene: TRBD2; v_gene: TRBV5-1
CDR3nt: TGTGCCAGTAGTATAGCCGGTTATTACAATGAGCAGTTCTTC; CDR3aa: CASSIAGYYNEQFF; abundance: NA; j_gene: TRBJ2-1; d_gene: NA; v_gene: TRBV19
CDR3nt: TGTGCCAGCAGCTTAGCAGGGAGCCAAGATGAGCAGTTCTTC; CDR3aa: CASSLAGSQDEQFF; abundance: NA; j_gene: TRBJ2-1; d_gene: NA; v_gene: TRBV7-9
CDR3nt: TGTGCCAGCAGCTGGGGACTTTACGAGCAGTACTTC; CDR3aa: CASSWGLYEQYF; abundance: NA; j_gene: TRBJ2-7; d_gene: NA; v_gene: TRBV7-2
CDR3nt: TGTGCCAGCAGCCCGCGTGGGCTAGCTGTGACCTACGAGCAGTACTTC; CDR3aa: CASSPRGLAVTYEQYF; abundance: NA; j_gene: TRBJ2-7; d_gene: NA; v_gene: TRBV4-2
CDR3nt: TGTGCCAGCAGCTCGTCCGGGACAAACCTCTACCCGCAGTACTTC; CDR3aa: CASSSSGTNLYPQYF; abundance: once; j_gene: TRBJ2-7; d_gene: NA; v_gene: TRBV7-9
CDR3nt: TGTGCCATCAGTGAGTCGGAGACAGGGAGAGGGTTATCGGGTGAAAAACTGTTTTTT; CDR3aa: CAISESETGRGLSGEKLFF; abundance: NA; j_gene: TRBJ1-4; d_gene: TRBD1; v_gene: TRBV10-3
CDR3nt: TGCGCCAGCAGCTTGATTGGACAGGGAGATGGTGGCTACACCTTC; CDR3aa: CASSLIGQGDGGYTF; abundance: NA; j_gene: TRBJ1-2; d_gene: TRBD1; v_gene: TRBV5-1
CDR3nt: TGCGCCAGCAGCTTGGCGCGGGGCGGTAATTCACCCCTCCACTTT; CDR3aa: CASSLARGGNSPLHF; abundance: NA; j_gene: TRBJ1-6; d_gene: NA; v_gene: TRBV5-1
CDR3nt: TGTGCCAGTCGGTTGAGGGGCTACACCTTC; CDR3aa: CASRLRGYTF; abundance: NA; j_gene: TRBJ1-2; d_gene: NA; v_gene: TRBV7-3
CDR3nt: TGCGCCAGCAGTATCCTAAGCGGGAGGGCGAAAAGTGGTGAGCAGTTCTTC; CDR3aa: CASSILSGRAKSGEQFF; abundance: NA; j_gene: TRBJ2-1; d_gene: TRBD2; v_gene: TRBV10-1
CDR3nt: TGTGCCAGCAGCTTAATGGGGCGGGAGGGCTGGCAGTTCTTC; CDR3aa: CASSLMGREGWQFF; abundance: once; j_gene: TRBJ2-1; d_gene: TRBD2; v_gene: TRBV7-3
CDR3nt: TGTGCCAGCAGCTTATCAAGCGTGGAGACCCAGTACTTC; CDR3aa: CASSLSSVETQYF; abundance: NA; j_gene: TRBJ2-5; d_gene: NA; v_gene: TRBV5-1
CDR3nt: TGTGCCAGCTCACCACGGACTAGCGGGAGTTACGAGCAGTACTTC; CDR3aa: CASSPRTSGSYEQYF; abundance: NA; j_gene: TRBJ2-7; d_gene: TRBD2; v_gene: TRBV18
CDR3nt: TGTGCCAGCAGGGAGGGACAGATCTATGGCTACACCTTC; CDR3aa: CASREGQIYGYTF; abundance: NA; j_gene: TRBJ1-2; d_gene: TRBD1; v_gene: TRBV7-2
CDR3nt: TGTGCCAGCAGCTTGTCTGCAGGGAGGGGAACTGAAGCTTTCTTT; CDR3aa: CASSLSAGRGTEAFF; abundance: NA; j_gene: TRBJ1-1; d_gene: NA; v_gene: TRBV11-3
CDR3nt: TGTGCCAGCAGCTTAAAACTTACTATGCGGAACACCGGGGAGCTGTTTTTT; CDR3aa: CASSLKLTMRNTGELFF; abundance: NA; j_gene: TRBJ2-2; d_gene: NA; v_gene: TRBV7-2
CDR3nt: TGTGCCAGCAGCGTAAGGGGGCAAGAGACCCAGTACTTC; CDR3aa: CASSVRGQETQYF; abundance: NA; j_gene: TRBJ2-5; d_gene: NA; v_gene: TRBV9
CDR3nt: TGTGCCAGCAGCGTCCAGGGCGACTACAATGAGCAGTTCTTC; CDR3aa: CASSVQGDYNEQFF; abundance: NA; j_gene: TRBJ2-1; d_gene: NA; v_gene: TRBV9
CDR3nt: TGTGCCAGCAGGAGACCGGGACTAGCGGGCGAGCAGTACTTC; CDR3aa: CASRRPGLAGEQYF; abundance: NA; j_gene: TRBJ2-7; d_gene: TRBD2; v_gene: TRBV6-1
CDR3nt: TGCGCCAGCAGTGAGTCATGTGCAGGGCCGGTTTTACAGCAGTACTTC; CDR3aa: CASSESCAGPVLQQYF; abundance: NA; j_gene: TRBJ2-7; d_gene: NA; v_gene: TRBV10-1
CDR3nt: TGTGCCTGGAGGACCGGGACAGGGGGTTTCCCTGGCTACACCTTC; CDR3aa: CAWRTGTGGFPGYTF; abundance: NA; j_gene: TRBJ1-2; d_gene: TRBD1; v_gene: TRBV30